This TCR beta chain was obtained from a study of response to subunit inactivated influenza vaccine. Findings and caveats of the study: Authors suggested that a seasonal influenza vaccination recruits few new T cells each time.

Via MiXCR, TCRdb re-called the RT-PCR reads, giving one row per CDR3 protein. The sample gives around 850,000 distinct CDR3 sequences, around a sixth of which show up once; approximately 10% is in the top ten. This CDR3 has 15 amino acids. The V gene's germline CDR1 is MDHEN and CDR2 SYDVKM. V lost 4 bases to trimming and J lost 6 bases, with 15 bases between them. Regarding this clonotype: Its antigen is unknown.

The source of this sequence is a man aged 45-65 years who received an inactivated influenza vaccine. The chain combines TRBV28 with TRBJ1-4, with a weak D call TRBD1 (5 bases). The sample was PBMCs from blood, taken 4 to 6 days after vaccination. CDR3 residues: CASSSNRDGDEKLFF. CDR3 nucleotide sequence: TGTGCCAGCAGTTCGAACCGGGACGGAGATGAAAAACTGTTTTTT.